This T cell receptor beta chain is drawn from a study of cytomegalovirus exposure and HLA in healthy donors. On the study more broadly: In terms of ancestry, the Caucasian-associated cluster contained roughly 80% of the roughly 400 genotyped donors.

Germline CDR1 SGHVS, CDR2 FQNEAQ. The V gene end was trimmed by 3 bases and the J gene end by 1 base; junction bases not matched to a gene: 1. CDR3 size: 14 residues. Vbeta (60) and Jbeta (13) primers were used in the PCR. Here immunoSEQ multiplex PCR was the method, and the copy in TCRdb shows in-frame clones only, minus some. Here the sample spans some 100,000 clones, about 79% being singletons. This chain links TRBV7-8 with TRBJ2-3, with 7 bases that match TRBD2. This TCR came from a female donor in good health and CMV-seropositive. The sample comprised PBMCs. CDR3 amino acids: CASSFAGGTDTQYF. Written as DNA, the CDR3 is TGTGCCAGCAGCTTTGCGGGGGGCACAGATACGCAGTATTTT.